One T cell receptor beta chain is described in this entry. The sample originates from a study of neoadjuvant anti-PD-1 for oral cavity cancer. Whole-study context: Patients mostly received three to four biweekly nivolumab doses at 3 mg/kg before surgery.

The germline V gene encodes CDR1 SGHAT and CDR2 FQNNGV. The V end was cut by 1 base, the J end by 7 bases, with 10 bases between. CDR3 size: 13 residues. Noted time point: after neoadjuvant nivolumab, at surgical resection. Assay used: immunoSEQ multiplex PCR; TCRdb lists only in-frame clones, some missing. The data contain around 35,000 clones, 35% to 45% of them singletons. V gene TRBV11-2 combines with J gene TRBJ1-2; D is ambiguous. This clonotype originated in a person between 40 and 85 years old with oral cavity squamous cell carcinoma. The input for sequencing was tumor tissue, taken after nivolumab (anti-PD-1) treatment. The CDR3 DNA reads TGTGCCAGCAGCTTAGCCGAATCTTTTGGCTACACCTTC. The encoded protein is CASSLAESFGYTF.